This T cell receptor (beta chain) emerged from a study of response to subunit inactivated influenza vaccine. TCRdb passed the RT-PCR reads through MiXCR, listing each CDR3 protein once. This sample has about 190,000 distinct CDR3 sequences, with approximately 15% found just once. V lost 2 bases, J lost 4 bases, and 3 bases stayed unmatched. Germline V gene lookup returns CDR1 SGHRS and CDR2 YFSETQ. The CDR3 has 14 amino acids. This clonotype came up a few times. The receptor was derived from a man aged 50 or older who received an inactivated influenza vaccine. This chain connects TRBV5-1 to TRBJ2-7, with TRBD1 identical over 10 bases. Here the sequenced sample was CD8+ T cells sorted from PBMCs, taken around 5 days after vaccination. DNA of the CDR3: TGCGCCAGCAGCTTTGGGACAGGGGCGTACGAGCAGTACTTC. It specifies CASSFGTGAYEQYF.